This passage covers 2 T cell receptor beta chains from one sample sequenced in a study of long-term antiretroviral therapy in people with HIV. A v3.0 immunoSEQ assay was performed at survey level. The protocol was immunoSEQ multiplex PCR, while the TCRdb copy is restricted to in-frame clones and leaves out a portion. The sample records tens of thousands of clones, about 90% being singletons. The sequenced sample was unsorted PBMCs, obtained 2 years after starting antiretroviral therapy. The receptors derive from a man aged 50-59 years with HIV.

The chain uses TRBV11-2 and TRBJ2-1; either TRBD1 or TRBD2 may fit D (5 bases each). V lost 1 base, J lost 10 bases, and 8 bases lay in between. The CDR3 runs to 12 residues. Germline CDR1 SGHAT, CDR2 FQNNGV. The CDR3 reads CASSLGGREQFF. DNA of the CDR3: TGTGCCAGCAGCTTAGGGGGACGCGAGCAGTTCTTC.

The CDR3 DNA follows: TGTGCCACCAGCAGAGTTCGAGGGAGTAATATCCACAATGAGCAGTTCTTC. Protein sequence: CATSRVRGSNIHNEQFF. V gene TRBV15 combines with J gene TRBJ2-1; a possible D gene is TRBD2 (5 bases). CDR1 is LNHNV, CDR2 YYDKDF, per germline (reference sequence). Trimming removed 1 base at V and 5 bases at J, with 18 bases between. CDR3 length: 17 residues.